The entry below gives a single T cell receptor (beta chain) sequence along with its context. Its target is not known. Produced via immunoSEQ multiplex PCR; TCRdb's table is partial and in-frame only. The data contain some 140,000 clones, about nine tenths of them singletons. The data stem from a study of T cell responses to AZD1222 COVID-19 vaccine. Study-level results: Donor demographics were predominantly white British with a female majority; clonal diversity may be underestimated. Two AZD1222 doses significantly raised spike-specific TCR breadth and depth over controls. There were vaccine-associated CD4 TCRs across spike, dominant at 160-218 and 743-854.

This receptor was taken from an adult in good health. Sequences were derived from peripheral blood, sampled on day 0 of AZD1222 vaccination.

The CDR3 sequence: CASSFWKQPQHF. The CDR3 coding sequence is TGTGCCAGCAGTTTTTGGAAACAGCCCCAGCATTTT. The V gene is TRBV12-3 or TRBV12-4, the J gene TRBJ1-5; D call uncertain. The CDR3 covers 12 residues. The V end was cut by 3 bases, the J end by 7 bases, with 7 bases between.